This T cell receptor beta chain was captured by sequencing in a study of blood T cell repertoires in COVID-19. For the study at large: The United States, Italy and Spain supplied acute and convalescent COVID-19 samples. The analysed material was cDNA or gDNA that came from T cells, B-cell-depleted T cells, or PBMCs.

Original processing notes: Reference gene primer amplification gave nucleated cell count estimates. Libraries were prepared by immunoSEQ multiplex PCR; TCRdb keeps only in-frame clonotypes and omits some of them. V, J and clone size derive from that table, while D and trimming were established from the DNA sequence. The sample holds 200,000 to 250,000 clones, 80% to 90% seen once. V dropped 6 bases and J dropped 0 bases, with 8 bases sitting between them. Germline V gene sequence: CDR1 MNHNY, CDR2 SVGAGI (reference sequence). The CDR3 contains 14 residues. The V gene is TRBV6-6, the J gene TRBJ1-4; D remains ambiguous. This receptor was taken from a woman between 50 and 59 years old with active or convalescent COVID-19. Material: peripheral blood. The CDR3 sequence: CASRVAATNEKLFF. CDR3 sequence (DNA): TGTGCCAGCAGGGTAGCAGCAACTAATGAAAAACTGTTTTTT.